This section outlines one T cell receptor beta chain sequence together with its context. Bulk TCR libraries were made with methods that had been previously described and with listed TCR primers. TCRdb ran MiXCR on the PCR reads and lists one entry per CDR3 protein. The sample lists fewer than 100,000 distinct CDR3 sequences, over 20% seen once, with approximately 0.99% in the top ten. These data belong to a study of molecular identifiers for immune sequencing clone quantification. The V gene lost 0 bases and the J gene lost 2 bases, with 19 bases spanning the gap. This CDR3 has 18 amino acids. Per the germline V gene, CDR1 is SGHRS and CDR2 is YFSETQ.

What was sequenced was naive CD8+ T cells from blood, with Jurkat cell RNA spiked in. The subset: FACS-sorted CD8+CD4-CCR7+CD45RA+ naive T cells. This receptor was identified in a human donor in good health. Some libraries in this study had Jurkat cell RNA spiked in. The V and J genes are TRBV5-1 and TRBJ2-3; D possibly corresponds to TRBD2 (6 bases). The chain's CDR3 is CASSLGAQYGGATDTQYF. The CDR3 DNA reads as TGCGCCAGCAGCTTGGGGGCCCAATATGGCGGGGCCACAGATACGCAGTATTTT.